The subject of this entry is one TCR beta chain. The sample comes from a study of blood T cell repertoires in COVID-19. Looking at the study overall: The United States, Italy and Spain supplied acute and convalescent COVID-19 samples. From T cells, B-cell-depleted T cells, or PBMCs came the material, which was cDNA or gDNA.

In the source study's methods: Counts of nucleated cells, estimated from reference gene primer amplification, were obtained. Only in-frame clones appear in the TCRdb table, and some are missing; sequencing was by immunoSEQ multiplex PCR. Clone size and V and J calls were adopted from that table, with D and trimming inferred from the DNA. The sample holds about 150,000 clones, under 90% seen once. Sequenced input: peripheral blood. The receptor was derived from an elderly woman with acute or convalescent COVID-19.

The CDR3 DNA sequence: TGTGCCAGCTCACCGCGGGCCTCTGTCCGTTACGAGCAGTACTTC. It translates to CASSPRASVRYEQYF. The J gene is TRBJ2-7, the V gene TRBV18, with D tentatively TRBD2 (5 bases). This CDR3 is built from 15 residues. In germline, CDR1 is KGHSH, CDR2 LQKENI. Trimming cost V 3 bases and J 4 bases, with 16 bases left between them.